These 27 T cell receptor beta chains were all obtained from the same sample, sequenced in a study of blood T cells in healthy people across ages. Then a second PCR, running about 6 to 12 cycles, was carried out with a sample-barcoded 5' primer and a J-beta primer mix. In TCRdb, the 5' RACE reads were re-called with MiXCR into one record per CDR3 protein. The sample lists about 1.7 million distinct CDR3 sequences, approximately 30% seen once, with 7.7% in the top ten. Input material: blood. These receptors originate from a woman aged 25 to 39 in good health.

The chain links TRBV20-1 to TRBJ2-1, with D perhaps given as TRBD1 or TRBD2 (5 bases each). CDR1 is DFQATT, CDR2 SNEGSKA, per germline (reference sequence). V gave up 2 bases and J gave up 8 bases, with 19 bases separating them. CDR3 length equals 15 residues. CDR3 region: CSARLGGTTGDEQFF. As DNA, the CDR3 is TGCAGTGCTAGACTTGGGGGTACGACTGGGGATGAGCAGTTCTTC.

This rearrangement joins TRBV19 to TRBJ1-2; D is unclear. The V end lost 3 bases, the J end lost 0 bases, and 14 bases lay between the germline ends. The CDR3 is made up of 16 amino acids. Germline loops: CDR1 LNHDA, CDR2 SQIVND (reference sequence). The CDR3 nucleotides read TGTGCCAGTAGTATGTTCGGCGGGAGGGCTAACTATGGCTACACCTTC. Protein: CASSMFGGRANYGYTF.

This clonotype was seen ten or more times. V and J are TRBV29-1 and TRBJ2-3, with D uncertain. V lost 6 bases and J lost 0, with 16 bases in between. Germline CDR1 and CDR2: SQVTM and ANQGSEA. CDR3 length equals 15 residues. As DNA, the CDR3 is TGCAGCGTGACCCTGATAGGCCTGAGCACAGATACGCAGTATTTT. It codes for CSVTLIGLSTDTQYF.

This sequence joins TRBV30 and TRBJ2-6; 13 bases match TRBD2. Trimming cost V 0 bases and J 2 bases; bases outside gene matches: 1. This CDR3 has 17 amino acids. Germline CDR1 reads GTSNPN; CDR2 reads SVGIG (reference sequence). The CDR3 protein is CAWSVLAGGPGANVLTF. For the CDR3, the DNA is TGTGCCTGGAGTGTACTAGCGGGAGGGCCTGGGGCCAACGTCCTGACTTTC.

V gene TRBV3-1 combines with J gene TRBJ2-5; D tentatively reads TRBD1 or TRBD2 (5 bases each). The length of the CDR3 is 13 residues. Germline CDR1 LGHDT, CDR2 YNNKEL (reference sequence). The germline V and J ends were trimmed by 8 bases and 5 bases, with 15 bases remaining between them. CDR3 sequence: CASGGGAKETQYF. The CDR3 DNA reads TGTGCCAGCGGGGGTGGAGCCAAGGAGACCCAGTACTTC.

The V and J genes are TRBV25-1 and TRBJ1-2; D is ambiguous. Germline-derived CDR1 and CDR2 are MGHDK and SYGVNS. Trimming cost V 4 bases and J 7 bases, with 7 bases left between them. The CDR3 runs to 11 residues. CDR3 protein: CASSGPGGYTF. The CDR3 nucleotides read TGTGCCAGCAGTGGCCCCGGTGGCTACACCTTC.

This chain connects TRBV4-1 to TRBJ2-7; 10 bases are shared with TRBD2. Germline trimming cut 4 bases from V and 5 bases from J; bases unmatched to any gene: 5. The CDR3 is 14 amino acids. Germline V gene sequence: CDR1 MGHRA, CDR2 YSYEKL. This chain's CDR3 is CASSPTSGFHEQYF. CDR3 nucleotide sequence: TGCGCCAGCAGCCCGACTAGCGGGTTCCACGAGCAGTACTTC.

This clonotype was detected a few times. The chain has TRBV7-2 and TRBJ2-5; 8 positions match TRBD2. The CDR3 extends over 15 amino acids. With 5 bases clipped from V and 5 bases from J, the junction kept 10 bases outside the gene matches. Germline CDR1 is SGHTA and CDR2 is FQGNSA. The CDR3 nucleotides are TGTGCCAGCAGCCCCCGGCGGGAGGCCCCCGAGACCCAGTACTTC. It encodes CASSPRREAPETQYF.

This clonotype has a count of ten or more. The chain employs TRBV7-3 and TRBJ2-7; TRBD1 is a possible D gene (6 bases). Trimming took off 0 bases at V and 5 bases at J, with 14 bases between the two ends. Germline loops: CDR1 SGHTA, CDR2 FQGTGA. This CDR3 spans 15 amino acids. As DNA, the CDR3 is TGTGCCAGCAGCTTAACTGGGCAGGGGATCGACGAGCAGTACTTC. Protein sequence: CASSLTGQGIDEQYF.

The genes are TRBV5-1 and TRBJ2-5, with D tentatively TRBD2 (7 bases). CDR1 is SGHRS and CDR2 is YFSETQ in the germline V gene. This CDR3 region has 15 residues. Trimming took off 7 bases at V and 3 bases at J, with 19 bases between the two ends. The DNA for the CDR3 is TGCGCCAGCCGAACCTCCCGGGGGGCAGAAGAGACCCAGTACTTC. Its protein is CASRTSRGAEETQYF.

The chain joins TRBV11-2 to TRBJ2-7; D gene unclear. V was shortened by 3 bases and J by 3 bases, with 9 bases between the two germline ends. From germline, CDR1 is SGHAT and CDR2 FQNNGV. This CDR3 contains 13 residues. CDR3 sequence (DNA): TGTGCCAGCAGCTTTGGGTCCCACTACGAGCAGTACTTC. It codes for CASSFGSHYEQYF.

This clonotype showed up just a few times. The chain employs TRBV7-9 and TRBJ2-6; 9 positions agree with TRBD1. Unmatched junction bases numbered 10, after V lost 5 bases and J lost 2 bases. Germline V gives CDR1 SEHNR, CDR2 FQNEAQ (reference sequence). The CDR3 length is 18 residues. The CDR3 loop reads CASSLTLQGATGANVLTF. CDR3 bases: TGTGCCAGCAGCCTGACCTTACAGGGGGCTACTGGGGCCAACGTCCTGACTTTC.

This clonotype was found a few times. CDR3 in amino acids: CASSFPKDEAFF. CDR3 DNA sequence: TGTGCCAGCAGTTTTCCCAAGGATGAAGCTTTCTTT. The V call is TRBV28, the J call TRBJ1-1; D gene ambiguous. The CDR3 extends over 12 amino acids. Per germline, CDR1 MDHEN and CDR2 SYDVKM. Trimming removed 3 bases at V and 7 bases at J, with 9 bases between. Full variable domain (missing parts from reference TRBV28 and TRBJ1-1): DVKVTQSSRYLVKRTGEKVFLECVQDMDHENMFWYRQDPGLGLRLIYFSYDVKMKEKGDIPEGYSVSREKKERFSLILESASTNQTSMYLCASSFPKDEAFFGQGTRLTVV.

The chain recombines TRBV11-1 with TRBJ2-2, with D possibly being TRBD2 (6 bases). The CDR3 contains 14 residues. Germline V gene lookup returns CDR1 SGHAT and CDR2 FQDESV (reference sequence). V lost 5 bases and J lost 7, with 14 bases in between. The DNA for the CDR3 is TGTGCCAGCAGCGGCCGGGGGAGCCGCGGGGAGCTGTTTTTT. Amino acids: CASSGRGSRGELFF.

The gene calls are TRBV7-6 and TRBJ2-5; 9 nucleotides match TRBD2. In germline, CDR1 is SGHVS, CDR2 FNYEAQ. V shed 2 bases, J shed 4 bases, and the junction held 8 bases outside the gene matches. The CDR3 loop spans 16 amino acids. The CDR3 protein is CASSLLGAGGPETQYF. CDR3 nucleotide sequence: TGTGCCAGCAGCTTATTAGGAGCGGGGGGCCCAGAGACCCAGTACTTC.

The sample holds one count of this clonotype. A much larger clone lies a single base off, so this may be a read error. This chain connects TRBV5-1 to TRBJ1-5, with D perhaps matching TRBD1 (5 bases). The V gene's germline CDR1 is SGHRS and CDR2 YFSETQ. This CDR3 is built from 15 residues. The CDR3 nucleotides read TGCGCCGGCAGCCCGCGGGCAGGGATCGGACAGCCCCAGCATTTT. It encodes CAGSPRAGIGQPQHF.

Note on this clonotype: An end of the junction does not agree with germline; a read error may underlie this. J is TRBJ2-1 and V is TRBV29-1; 12 bases fit TRBD1. The CDR3 is made up of 16 amino acids. Germline lookup yields CDR1 SQVTM and CDR2 ANQGSEA. The CDR3: CNVELGQGASYNEQFF. The CDR3 DNA reads as TGCAACGTTGAGCTGGGACAGGGGGCGAGTTACAATGAGCAGTTCTTC.

The sample holds many counts of this clonotype. The rearrangement uses TRBV20-1 and TRBJ2-7, with D maybe TRBD2 (6 bases). Trimming removed 1 base from V and 3 bases from J, with 7 bases in between. The germline V gene has CDR1 DFQATT and CDR2 SNEGSKA (reference sequence). The CDR3 is made up of 12 amino acids. The CDR3 DNA reads TGCAGTGCTAGAGGACTAGTCTACGAGCAGTACTTC. The encoded protein is CSARGLVYEQYF.

This clonotype has more than one count but fewer than ten. The gene calls are TRBV7-9 and TRBJ1-2; a weak D match, TRBD1 (5 bases). The V end lost 5 bases, the J end lost 1 base, and 20 bases lay between the germline ends. The CDR3 extends over 17 amino acids. CDR1 is SEHNR and CDR2 is FQNEAQ in the germline V gene (reference sequence). The CDR3 protein is CASSHTSVGGDNYGYTF. In nucleotides, the CDR3 is TGTGCCAGCAGCCACACATCAGTCGGAGGGGATAACTATGGCTACACCTTC.

In its sample, this clonotype was seen a few times. The chain couples TRBV3-2 to TRBJ2-4. TRBV3-2 is classified as a pseudogene. This CDR3 region has 14 residues. CDR3 residues: CASSHPTQRNIQYF. The CDR3 DNA follows: TGTGCCAGCAGCCACCCGACCCAGCGCAACATTCAGTACTTC.

The V call is TRBV5-6, the J call TRBJ2-7; 8 bases map to TRBD1. The germline V gene encodes CDR1 SGHDT and CDR2 YYEEEE. This CDR3 is built from 14 residues. Trimming cost V 2 bases and J 2 bases; bases outside gene matches: 3. Here the CDR3 reads CASSFPQGAYEQYF. The CDR3 coding sequence is TGTGCCAGCAGCTTTCCACAGGGGGCCTACGAGCAGTACTTC.

This clonotype was detected ten times or more. V gene TRBV10-2 combines with J gene TRBJ2-7; D unresolved. CDR1 and CDR2 (germline): WSHSY, SAAADI. Trimming shortened V by 4 bases and J by 3 bases, and 16 bases separated the two germline ends. The CDR3 sequence is 15 residues long. CDR3 bases: TGCGCCAGCAGTGGAGCCCCAACCTATGGCTACGAGCAGTACTTC. It is translated as CASSGAPTYGYEQYF.

This clonotype was seen many times. The chain has TRBV10-3 and TRBJ2-7; possible D gene TRBD1, 6 bases. The CDR3 sequence is 14 residues long. Germline CDR1 and CDR2: ENHRY and SYGVKD. Trimming pared 4 bases from V and 7 bases from J, leaving 17 bases between. The CDR3 spells CAISVIQGLGEQYF. DNA for the CDR3: TGTGCCATCAGTGTAATACAGGGTCTGGGGGAGCAGTACTTC.

The chain joins TRBV20-1 to TRBJ1-1; 7 nucleotides agree with TRBD1. Losses at the gene ends were 7 bases for V and 4 bases for J; bases not matched to a gene: 3. This CDR3 has 11 amino acids. CDR1 and CDR2 from the germline V gene are DFQATT and SNEGSKA (reference sequence). Here the CDR3 reads CSERQGTEAFF. DNA of the CDR3: TGCAGTGAAAGACAGGGCACTGAAGCTTTCTTT.

This sequence joins TRBV14 and TRBJ1-6, with unresolved D. There are 8 residues in the CDR3. Germline assignment: CDR1 SGHDN and CDR2 FVKESK. The V gene lost 2 bases and the J gene lost 17 bases, with 1 base spanning the gap. The CDR3 protein is CASSQFHF. CDR3 sequence (DNA): TGTGCCAGCAGCCAATTCCACTTT.

This clonotype was seen a handful of times. J is TRBJ2-1 and V is TRBV4-2, with 10 bases matching TRBD2. Per the germline V gene, CDR1 is LGHNA and CDR2 is YNFKEQ. The CDR3 runs 16 residues. Trimming took 0 bases from V and 6 from J; bases not matched to a gene: 5. The CDR3 loop is CASSQDLSGGANEQFF. CDR3 nucleotides: TGTGCCAGCAGCCAAGATTTAAGCGGGGGGGCCAATGAGCAGTTCTTC.

This clonotype was seen only a few times. The CDR3 bases are TGCGCCAGCAGCTACGGGACTAGCGGAAGTGGGACCCAGTACTTC. Its translation: CASSYGTSGSGTQYF. The chain carries TRBV5-1 and TRBJ2-5; the match to TRBD2 covers 11 bases. Unmatched junction bases numbered 8, after V lost 3 bases and J lost 7 bases. Germline CDR1 and CDR2: SGHRS and YFSETQ. The CDR3 runs to 15 residues. Full variable domain (missing parts from reference TRBV5-1 and TRBJ2-5): KAGVTQTPRYLIKTRGQQVTLSCSPISGHRSVSWYQQTPGQGLQFLFEYFSETQRNKGNFPGRFSGRQFSNSRSEMNVSTLELGDSALYLCASSYGTSGSGTQYFGPGTRLLVL.